This T cell receptor (beta chain) was captured by sequencing in a study of shared clonotypes between healthy human individuals. Under the authors' procedure: Without quality scores, immunoSEQ junctional reads could not be filtered like full-length reads. TCRdb's copy holds only in-frame clones and misses some; the assay was immunoSEQ multiplex PCR. V and J calls and clone size are given by that table; D and trimming were obtained from the DNA. The table shows about 1 million clones, with around 76% occurring only once. Healthy adults negative for HIV, lacking recent acute infections or vaccinations, served as donors. Each donor was a Caucasian adult residing in Nashville, Tennessee. From CD4+ cells came CD45RA+ naive and CD45RA-negative memory subsets. Germline CDR1 MNHEY, CDR2 SMNVEV (reference sequence). V was pared by 9 bases and J by 0 bases, with 14 bases of the junction left unmatched. This CDR3 has 17 residues.

What was sequenced was memory CD4+ T cells sorted from blood. This sample's subset: CD45RA-negative fraction. The sequence was collected from a man younger than 35 in good health. This chain connects TRBV27 to TRBJ1-3, with 7 positions matching TRBD1. CDR3 loop: CARHREGDSLSGNTIYF. CDR3 nucleotides: TGTGCCAGACACCGGGAGGGGGACAGCCTCTCTGGAAACACCATATATTTT.